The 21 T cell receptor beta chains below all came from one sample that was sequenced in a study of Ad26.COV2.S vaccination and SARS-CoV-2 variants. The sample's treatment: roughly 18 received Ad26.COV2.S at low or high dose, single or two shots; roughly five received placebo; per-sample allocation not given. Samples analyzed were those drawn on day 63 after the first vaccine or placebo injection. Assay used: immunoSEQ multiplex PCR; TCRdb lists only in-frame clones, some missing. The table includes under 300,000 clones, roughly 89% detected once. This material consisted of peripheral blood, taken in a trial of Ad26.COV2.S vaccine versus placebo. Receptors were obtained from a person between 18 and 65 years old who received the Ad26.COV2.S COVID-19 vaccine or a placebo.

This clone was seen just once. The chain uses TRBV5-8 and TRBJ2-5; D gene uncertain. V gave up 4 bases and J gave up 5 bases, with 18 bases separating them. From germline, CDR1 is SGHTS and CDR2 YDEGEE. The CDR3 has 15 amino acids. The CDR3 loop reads CASSRGKDPWETQYF. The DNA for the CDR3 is TGTGCCAGCAGCCGAGGCAAGGACCCCTGGGAGACCCAGTACTTC.

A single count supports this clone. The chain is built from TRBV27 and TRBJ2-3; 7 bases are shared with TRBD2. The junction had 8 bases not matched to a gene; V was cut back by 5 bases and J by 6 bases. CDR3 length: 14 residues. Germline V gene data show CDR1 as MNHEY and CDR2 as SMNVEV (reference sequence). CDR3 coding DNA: TGTGCCAGCAGTCCGTTAGCGGGTAAGGATACGCAGTATTTT. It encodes CASSPLAGKDTQYF.

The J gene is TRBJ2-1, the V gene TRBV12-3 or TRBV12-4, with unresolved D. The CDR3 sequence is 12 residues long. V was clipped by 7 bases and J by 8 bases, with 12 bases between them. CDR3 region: CASTESTYEQFF. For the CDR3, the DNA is TGTGCCAGCACCGAATCGACATATGAGCAGTTCTTC.

The CDR3 DNA follows: TGTGCCAGCAGTGAAAGGGTCAGGGGAGAGACCCAGTACTTC. The encoded protein is CASSERVRGETQYF. This chain links TRBV6-1 with TRBJ2-5; perhaps TRBD1 as D (6 bases). CDR3 length equals 14 residues. The ends were cut back, 2 bases at V and 4 bases at J, with 11 bases in the middle. Germline values: CDR1 MNHNS, CDR2 SASEGT.

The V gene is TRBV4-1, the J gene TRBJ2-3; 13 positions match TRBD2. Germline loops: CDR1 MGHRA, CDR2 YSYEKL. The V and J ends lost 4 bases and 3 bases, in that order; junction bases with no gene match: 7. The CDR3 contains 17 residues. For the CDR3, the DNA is TGCGCCAGCAGCCCCCGAGGGACTAGCGGGATTACAGATACGCAGTATTTT. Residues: CASSPRGTSGITDTQYF.

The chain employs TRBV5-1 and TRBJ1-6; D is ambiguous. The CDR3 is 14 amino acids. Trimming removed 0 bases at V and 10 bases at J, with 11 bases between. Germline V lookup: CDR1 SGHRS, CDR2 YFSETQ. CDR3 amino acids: CASSLAGFGSPLHF. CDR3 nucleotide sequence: TGCGCCAGCAGCTTGGCGGGGTTTGGCTCACCCCTCCACTTT.

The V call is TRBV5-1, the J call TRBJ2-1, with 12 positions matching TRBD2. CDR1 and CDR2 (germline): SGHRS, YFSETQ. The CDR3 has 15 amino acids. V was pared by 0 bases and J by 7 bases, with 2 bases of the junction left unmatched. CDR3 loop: CASSLEGTSGNEQFF. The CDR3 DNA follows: TGCGCCAGCAGCTTGGAAGGGACTAGCGGGAATGAGCAGTTCTTC. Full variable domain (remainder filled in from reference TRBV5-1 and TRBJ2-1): KAGVTQTPRYLIKTRGQQVTLSCSPISGHRSVSWYQQTPGQGLQFLFEYFSETQRNKGNFPGRFSGRQFSNSRSEMNVSTLELGDSALYLCASSLEGTSGNEQFFGPGTRLTVL.

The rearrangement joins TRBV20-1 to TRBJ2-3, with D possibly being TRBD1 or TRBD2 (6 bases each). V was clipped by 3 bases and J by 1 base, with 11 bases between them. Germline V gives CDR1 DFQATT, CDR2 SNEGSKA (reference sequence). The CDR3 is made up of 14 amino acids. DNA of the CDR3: TGCAGTGCTAGTAGGGGGGTGGGCACAGATACGCAGTATTTT. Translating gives CSASRGVGTDTQYF.

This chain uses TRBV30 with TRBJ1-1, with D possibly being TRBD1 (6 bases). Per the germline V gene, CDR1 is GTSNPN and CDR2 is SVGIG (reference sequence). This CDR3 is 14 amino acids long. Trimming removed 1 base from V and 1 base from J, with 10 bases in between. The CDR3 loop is CAWSGGTKNTEAFF. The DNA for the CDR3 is TGTGCCTGGAGTGGGGGGACAAAGAACACTGAAGCTTTCTTT. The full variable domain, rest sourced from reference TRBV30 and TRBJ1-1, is SQTIHQWPATLVQPVGSPLSLECTVEGTSNPNLYWYRQAAGRGLQLLFYSVGIGQISSEVPQNLSASRPQDRQFILSSKKLLLSDSGFYLCAWSGGTKNTEAFFGQGTRLTVV.

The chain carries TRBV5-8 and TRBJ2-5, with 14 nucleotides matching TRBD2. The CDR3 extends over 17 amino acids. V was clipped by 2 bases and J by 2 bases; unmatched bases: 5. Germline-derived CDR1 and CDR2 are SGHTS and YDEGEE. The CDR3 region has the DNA TGTGCCAGCAGCTTAAGGCGGACTAGCGGGGGGCAAGAGACCCAGTACTTC. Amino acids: CASSLRRTSGGQETQYF. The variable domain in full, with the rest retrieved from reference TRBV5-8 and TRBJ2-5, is EAGVTQSPTHLIKTRGQQATLRCSPISGHTSVYWYQQALGLGLQFLLWYDEGEERNRGNFPPRFSGRQFPNYSSELNVNALELEDSALYLCASSLRRTSGGQETQYFGPGTRLLVL.

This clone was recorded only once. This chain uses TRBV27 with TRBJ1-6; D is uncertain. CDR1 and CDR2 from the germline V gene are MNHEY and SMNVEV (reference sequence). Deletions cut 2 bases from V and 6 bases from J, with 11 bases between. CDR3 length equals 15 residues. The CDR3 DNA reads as TGTGCCAGCAGTTTACGGCGGAGCCTTAATTCACCCCTCCACTTT. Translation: CASSLRRSLNSPLHF.

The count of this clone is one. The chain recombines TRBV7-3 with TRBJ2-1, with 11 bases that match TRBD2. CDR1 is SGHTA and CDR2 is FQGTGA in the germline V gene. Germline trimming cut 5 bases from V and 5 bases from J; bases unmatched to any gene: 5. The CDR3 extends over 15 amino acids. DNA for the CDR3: TGTGCCAGCAGCCCGGGACTAGCGGTAAACAATGAGCAGTTCTTC. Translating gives CASSPGLAVNNEQFF.

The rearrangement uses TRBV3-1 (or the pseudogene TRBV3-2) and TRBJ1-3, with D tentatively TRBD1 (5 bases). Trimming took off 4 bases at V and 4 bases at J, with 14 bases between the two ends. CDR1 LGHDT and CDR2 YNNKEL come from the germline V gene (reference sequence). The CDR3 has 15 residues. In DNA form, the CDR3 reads TGTGCCAGCAGCCTATTAGGACACAGGGGAAACACCATATATTTT. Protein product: CASSLLGHRGNTIYF.

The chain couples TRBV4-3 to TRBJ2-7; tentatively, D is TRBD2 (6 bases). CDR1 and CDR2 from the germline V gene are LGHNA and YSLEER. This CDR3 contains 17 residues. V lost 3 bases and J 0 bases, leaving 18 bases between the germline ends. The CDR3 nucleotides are TGCGCCAGCAGCCACCAGACCGGGACTGTAAGCTCCTACGAGCAGTACTTC. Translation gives CASSHQTGTVSSYEQYF.

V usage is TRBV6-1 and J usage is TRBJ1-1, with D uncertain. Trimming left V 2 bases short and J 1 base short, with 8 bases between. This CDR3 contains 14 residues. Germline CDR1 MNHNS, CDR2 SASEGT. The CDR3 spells CASSETWQNTEAFF. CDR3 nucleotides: TGTGCCAGCAGTGAAACTTGGCAGAACACTGAAGCTTTCTTT.

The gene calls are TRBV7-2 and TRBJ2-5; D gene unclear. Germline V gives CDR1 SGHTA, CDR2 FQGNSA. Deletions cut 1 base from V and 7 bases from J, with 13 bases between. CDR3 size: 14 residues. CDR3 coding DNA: TGTGCCAGCAGCTTAGGCGGCTCCAAAGCGACCCAGTACTTC. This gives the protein CASSLGGSKATQYF.

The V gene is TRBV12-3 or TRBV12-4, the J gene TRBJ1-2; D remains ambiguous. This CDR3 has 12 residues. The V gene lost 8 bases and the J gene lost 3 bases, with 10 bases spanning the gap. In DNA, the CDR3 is TGTGCCAGCCGCATAGGCTACTATGGCTACACCTTC. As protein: CASRIGYYGYTF.

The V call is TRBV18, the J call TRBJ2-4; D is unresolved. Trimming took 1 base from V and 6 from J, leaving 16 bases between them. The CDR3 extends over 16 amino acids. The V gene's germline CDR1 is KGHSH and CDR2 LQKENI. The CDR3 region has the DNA TGTGCCAGCTCACCACTGATGGACCCGCTGGGAAACATTCAGTACTTC. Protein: CASSPLMDPLGNIQYF.

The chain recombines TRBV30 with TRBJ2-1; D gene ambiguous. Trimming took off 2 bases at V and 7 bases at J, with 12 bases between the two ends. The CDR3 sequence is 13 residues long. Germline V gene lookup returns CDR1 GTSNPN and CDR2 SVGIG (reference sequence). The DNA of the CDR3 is TGTGCCTGGAGTCGAGTAGCTGCGAATGAGCAGTTCTTC. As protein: CAWSRVAANEQFF.

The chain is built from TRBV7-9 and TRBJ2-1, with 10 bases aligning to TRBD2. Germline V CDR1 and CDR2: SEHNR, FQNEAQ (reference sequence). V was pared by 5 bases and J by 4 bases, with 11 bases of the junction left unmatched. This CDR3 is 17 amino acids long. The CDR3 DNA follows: TGTGCCAGCAGCCCCCGCACTAGCGGGATCGTATACAATGAGCAGTTCTTC. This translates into CASSPRTSGIVYNEQFF.

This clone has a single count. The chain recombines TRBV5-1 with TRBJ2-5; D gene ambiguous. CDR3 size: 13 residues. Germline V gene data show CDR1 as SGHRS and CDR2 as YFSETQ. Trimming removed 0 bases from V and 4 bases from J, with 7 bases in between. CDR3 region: CASSLENGETQYF. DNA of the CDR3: TGCGCCAGCAGCTTGGAAAATGGAGAGACCCAGTACTTC. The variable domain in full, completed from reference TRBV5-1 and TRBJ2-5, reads KAGVTQTPRYLIKTRGQQVTLSCSPISGHRSVSWYQQTPGQGLQFLFEYFSETQRNKGNFPGRFSGRQFSNSRSEMNVSTLELGDSALYLCASSLENGETQYFGPGTRLLVL.